The rows below give T cell receptor beta chains drawn from one sample of a study of post-analysis software for immune sequencing data. One entry per CDR3 protein, called by TCRdb with MiXCR from the PCR reads. The data hold hundreds of thousands of distinct CDR3 sequences, with approximately 34% observed a single time. Material for sequencing was blood. The source is a girl aged 10 to 17 with multiple sclerosis. Each CDR3 is given with its conserved first and last residue. A D gene is named only where the DNA matches it firmly. Some rows mark clone size as missing; the rest say once, few, many or name a class of expanded clone.

CDR3	DNA	size	V	D	J
CASSELGTGPGQPQHF	TGTGCCAGCAGTGAGCTAGGGACAGGGCCGGGACAGCCCCAGCATTTT	few	TRBV6-1	TRBD1	TRBJ1-5
CSVRDTNYGYTF	TGCAGTGTTAGGGACACTAACTATGGCTACACCTTC	-	TRBV20-1	-	TRBJ1-2
CASSLLARSSYNEQFF	TGCGCCAGCAGCTTGTTGGCGAGGAGCTCCTACAATGAGCAGTTCTTC	-	TRBV5-1	-	TRBJ2-1
CSARDRSGGYYEQYF	TGCAGTGCTAGAGATCGGAGCGGGGGTTACTACGAGCAGTACTTC	-	TRBV20-1	TRBD2	TRBJ2-7
CASSVDPHLRAGYTF	TGTGCCAGCAGCGTAGACCCCCATTTGAGGGCTGGCTACACCTTC	-	TRBV7-9	-	TRBJ1-2
CVTSANFEGNEQFF	TGTGTCACCAGTGCCAACTTTGAGGGCAATGAGCAGTTCTTC	-	TRBV10-3	-	TRBJ2-1
CASRGGQVQETQYF	TGTGCCAGCAGGGGGGGGCAGGTCCAAGAGACCCAGTACTTC	-	TRBV7-2	-	TRBJ2-5
CASSPWGAGGPTEQFF	TGTGCCAGCAGCCCGTGGGGAGCGGGGGGGCCTACTGAGCAGTTCTTC	many	TRBV5-6	TRBD2	TRBJ2-1
CASSSLGGGEQYF	TGTGCCAGCAGTTCCCTTGGGGGAGGGGAGCAGTACTTC	few	TRBV28	TRBD2	TRBJ2-5
CASSPREKELFF	TGTGCCAGCTCACCGCGGGAGAAGGAGCTGTTTTTT	many	TRBV18	TRBD2	TRBJ2-2
CSARDQVRRALIREQFF	TGCAGTGCTAGAGATCAGGTCCGGAGGGCCTTAATCAGGGAGCAGTTCTTC	-	TRBV20-1	-	TRBJ2-1
CASSPPTWGPYEQYF	TGTGCCAGCAGTCCCCCCACGTGGGGTCCTTACGAGCAGTACTTC	-	TRBV28	-	TRBJ2-7
CASSFGLAGLLQETQYF	TGTGCCAGCAGTTTTGGGCTAGCGGGACTCCTCCAAGAGACCCAGTACTTC	-	TRBV28	TRBD2	TRBJ2-5
CASSLTRGISDTEAFF	TGTGCCAGCAGTTTAACCAGGGGGATATCGGACACTGAAGCTTTCTTT	-	TRBV28	TRBD1	TRBJ1-1
CAWSVDDYYGYTF	TGTGCCTGGAGTGTCGACGATTACTATGGCTACACCTTC	-	TRBV30	-	TRBJ1-2
CSARDLSGGYNEQFF	TGCAGTGCTAGAGATCTTAGCGGGGGTTACAATGAGCAGTTCTTC	many	TRBV20-1	TRBD2	TRBJ2-1
CASSSGYSNQPQHF	TGTGCCAGCAGTTCCGGGTACAGCAATCAGCCCCAGCATTTT	many	TRBV6-5	-	TRBJ1-5
CASSSTGTGDNEQFF	TGTGCCAGCAGCTCCACGGGGACAGGTGACAATGAGCAGTTCTTC	-	TRBV28	TRBD1	TRBJ2-1
CASSLVGGGESPLHF	TGCGCCAGCAGCTTGGTAGGAGGGGGCGAATCACCCCTCCACTTT	many	TRBV5-1	TRBD1	TRBJ1-6
CSASMTSGNQPQHF	TGCAGTGCTAGCATGACGTCGGGCAATCAGCCCCAGCATTTT	many	TRBV20-1	-	TRBJ1-5
CAISFSGGTGELFF	TGTGCCATCAGCTTCTCAGGGGGCACCGGGGAGCTGTTTTTT	few	TRBV10-3	TRBD1	TRBJ2-2
CASNSGANVLTF	TGTGCCAGCAATTCTGGGGCCAACGTCCTGACTTTC	many	TRBV12-3/TRBV12-4	-	TRBJ2-6
CASSLGILSSGDTDTQYF	TGTGCCAGCAGCTTGGGGATTTTGTCTAGCGGAGACACAGATACGCAGTATTTT	many	TRBV5-5	TRBD2	TRBJ2-3
CASSHEGAGGELFF	TGTGCCAGCAGCCATGAAGGGGCGGGCGGGGAGCTGTTTTTT	few	TRBV13	-	TRBJ2-2
CASSRDRVFTEAFF	TGCGCCAGTTCCCGGGACAGGGTATTCACTGAAGCTTTCTTT	-	TRBV5-1	TRBD1	TRBJ1-1
CASSFRDRAKQETQYF	TGTGCCAGCAGTTTCCGGGACAGGGCAAAACAAGAGACCCAGTACTTC	-	TRBV28	TRBD1	TRBJ2-5